The T cell receptor beta chain described here comes from a study of tumor and adjacent non-tumor tissue in lung cancer (dated 2018 in TCRdb). For context, the study as a whole: Patients with adenocarcinoma (12), squamous cell carcinoma (2) and small cell lung cancer (1) were included in the cohort. Sequencing produced about 130 million productive TCRbeta reads in total, an average of approximately 4.2 million reads per sample. Among the approximately 15 patients, ages ranged from about 31 to 76 years, approximately ten were men and 5 were women, and disease was TNM stage I to III. The study compared bulk TCRbeta repertoires from lung tumor tissue and matched distant non-tumor lung tissue of roughly 15 lung cancer patients. TCRbeta CDR3 sequencing was performed on about 29 paired specimens, with one tumor sample and one normal lung sample collected per patient. The research as a whole found: Tumor tissue showed significantly greater TCR diversity (inverse Simpson) than normal lung tissue (approximately 430 vs 150, P = 0.0075, Mann-Whitney U test). Because peripheral blood was not sequenced, the blood TCRbeta repertoires of the lung cancer patients in the study went unexamined. The cohort had only approximately 16 patients, and the authors noted that larger samples and more detailed clinical data are needed. In normal lung, the top 100 clones accounted for a significantly larger cumulative share of the repertoire than in tumor tissue. Younger patients had significantly higher TCR diversity, and higher tumor TCR diversity was associated with shorter overall and disease-free survival. Neither the sequencing platform nor unique molecular identifiers are mentioned in the methods.

The library was built by means of multiplex PCR. These reads were obtained on an Illumina HiSeq 2500. TCRbeta libraries were built by three rounds of nested PCR using primers (Table S4), following protocols modified from ARM-PCR. PCR products of 200-500 bp were gel-excised and purified with the QIAquick gel extraction kit before sequencing. The authors processed their data as follows. Reads were cleaned using Trimmomatic, were merged into complete CDR3 sequences using FLASH, and were assigned to V(D)J germline segments using MiTCR. Clonal diversity was calculated as the inverse Simpson's index using VDJtools. In-frame sequences without a premature stop codon were defined as productive reads. TCRdb cleaned the public reads at Q25 with fastp, built clones with MiXCR and kept in-frame beta chains. Every entry covers one CDR3 protein and lists the most common genes and DNA from its rows. The authors' filters were not applied to this entry. The sample includes some 200,000 distinct CDR3 sequences, with around 71% observed a single time. About 25% of the sample is taken by the ten largest.

On this clonotype: The target of this receptor is not known. Base-call qualities are not available, and no considerably larger clone is one nucleotide away.

Bulk unsorted tissue served as the source for RNA extraction, and RNA quality was assessed using a NanoDrop ND-1000 and an Agilent 2100. Newly diagnosed lung cancer patients without prior chemotherapy who had been admitted for thoracic surgery in China between August and November 2014 were enrolled as donors. The study excluded patients who had received radiotherapy or chemotherapy before or who had another cancer at the same time. Surgical tissue pieces of roughly 1-2 cm3 were preserved in RNAlater solution and were kept at -80 degrees C until use. V loses 4 bases at its end and J loses 6 bases; junction bases beyond the gene matches: 7. Measured from the cysteine to the phenylalanine, the CDR3 is 15 residues long. Kept here is only the CDR3 DNA, which spans 45 bases and is read in frame from base 1. CDR1 and CDR2 are read off the germline V gene (reference sequence) as SEHNR and FQNEAQ.

Sequencing used lung tumor tissue. This receptor chain uses TRBV7-9 and TRBJ2-3; TRBD1 agrees with 10 junctional bases. This TCR came from a man aged 55 to 70 with non-small cell lung cancer. The DNA sequence is as follows: TGTGCCAGCAGCTCCGGGACAGGGGTTTCGGATACGCAGTATTTT. Its translation reads: CASSSGTGVSDTQYF.